This record concerns one T cell receptor beta chain sequence. Clones were read by immunoSEQ multiplex PCR, and TCRdb kept only the in-frame ones, dropping some. This table has just under 45,000 clones, around nine tenths appearing once. Germline V gene sequence: CDR1 DFQATT, CDR2 SNEGSKA (reference sequence). The V end was cut by 4 bases, the J end by 8 bases, with 11 bases between. There are 11 residues in the CDR3. This specimen belongs to a study of blood T cell repertoires in COVID-19. The receptor was isolated from a man aged 40-49 years with COVID-19, enrolled during active disease. The material sequenced was peripheral blood. The chain has TRBV20-1 and TRBJ1-2; the D is unclear. The CDR3 nucleotides are TGCAGTGCTACCCAGGTCCTGGGCTACACCTTC. Translating it yields CSATQVLGYTF.